Given below is one T cell receptor beta chain in context. The antigen is unknown. This CDR3 has 15 amino acids. Germline CDR1 and CDR2: SGHRS and YFSETQ. V dropped 0 bases and J dropped 3; count of bases not matched to a gene: 6. The data are from a study of cytomegalovirus exposure and HLA in healthy donors. Study-level background: Caucasian-associated ancestry cluster membership applied to under 85% of several hundred genotyped donors. Study-wide findings and caveats: Altogether, 170 or so TCR beta chains were recorded as cytomegalovirus-associated.

The PCR was carried out with 60 Vbeta primers and 13 Jbeta primers. The method was immunoSEQ multiplex PCR; TCRdb's version includes in-frame clones alone and lacks a portion of them. The sample carries 140,000 or so clones, roughly 88% recorded once. The source is a middle-aged woman in good health and CMV-seronegative. Sequences were obtained from PBMCs. J is TRBJ2-7 and V is TRBV5-1, with 7 bases lining up with TRBD2. The CDR3 DNA reads TGCGCCAGCAGCTTGGCGGTAGGCGGGAGCTACGAGCAGTACTTC. It codes for CASSLAVGGSYEQYF.